This T cell receptor (beta chain) was observed in a study of blood T cells in healthy people across ages (dated by TCRdb to 2014 to 2015). Background for the entire study: In model experiments, template switching captured roughly one uniquely barcoded TCR beta cDNA molecule for every two T cells. To track age-related changes in TCR beta repertoire diversity, the study relied on deep sequencing normalized with unique cDNA molecular identifiers. The donors were split into four age groups: young (average around 15 years), middle-aged (about 40), aged (approximately 59) and long-lived (82). Using the same blood draw, the study looked at two additional independent replicas of 1 million unique cDNA reads for two donors, one aged 18 to 30 and the other aged 80 or older. The paper's findings and limits, for the study overall: Observed TCR beta diversity per million T cells fell roughly linearly with age, and a significant reduction was already apparent by age approximately 41. Compared with the aged group, the long-lived group had more naive CD4+ T cells, fewer expanded clones and increased TCR diversity, suggesting age selection. There was a strong correlation between observed TCR beta diversity and the percentage of naive T cells measured by flow cytometry. Estimates of total diversity based on one million sequenced T cells were regarded as lower bounds and as underestimates. Since profiling was done on bulk unsorted PBMCs, naive and antigen-experienced compartments could not be conclusively compared. Donor CMV infection status was unknown, potentially confounding age-related changes in expanded clonotypes.

Donors were 40 or so systemically healthy Caucasian individuals from Russia aged 6 to 90 years. Around 9.9 milliliters of peripheral blood were collected from each donor into EDTA-treated Vacutainer tubes. Ficoll-Paque density-gradient centrifugation was used to isolate PBMCs, with at least 7 million per sample. Trizol reagent was used to extract total RNA from the PBMCs, yielding at least 5 micrograms per sample. For every donor, flow cytometry on a PBMC aliquot measured the percentage of naive CD45RAhigh/CD27high T cells. V gives up 5 bases and J gives up 0 bases, and the segment between their germline ends measures 16 bases. Taken from the germline V gene, the CDR1 and CDR2 loops are SGHRS and YFSETQ. From the cysteine up to the phenylalanine, the CDR3 has a length of 16 residues. The only DNA kept is the CDR3, 48 bases in frame from the first base. This clonotype was seen only a few times. Its antigen remains unidentified. Base qualities were left out, and no much larger clone turns up one base away.

The library was made by 5' RACE. The data were produced on an Illumina HiSeq 2500. A second roughly 6 to 11 cycle PCR used a sample-barcoded 5' primer and a J-beta primer mix. A template-switch 5' adaptor carrying 12 random nucleotides introduced a unique molecular identifier onto each TCR beta cDNA molecule. Each sample yielded at least 3 million CDR3-containing paired-end reads. All of the RNA was converted into first-strand cDNA using the Mint cDNA synthesis kit, with a TRBC-specific oligonucleotide serving as the primer. After uracil-DNA glycosylase treatment, a first 18-cycle PCR used universal primers M1SS and BC2_uni_R on all cDNA. The source study handled its data this way. Normalization of each sample was performed by random selection of 1 million high-quality reads, each carrying a distinct molecular identifier. Reads with shared molecular identifiers were discarded instead of being binned into consensus sequences. MiTCR, with a Q25 quality threshold and the strictest error-elimination algorithm, was used for CDR3 identification, clonotype clustering and error correction. A nonparametric unseen species model with Euler transformation was used to estimate a lower bound on total TCR beta diversity. TCRdb reprocessing: public reads trimmed at Q25 with fastp, clones called with MiXCR, in-frame beta chains kept. Identical CDR3 protein sequences are pooled into one entry, listed with their most common genes and DNA. TCRdb, rather than the study authors, made the V and J calls. The sample yields about 780,000 distinct CDR3 sequences; roughly 25% were counted once. About 3% of the sample rests with the top ten.

The same sample was also studied in work on T cells of mothers and their children. The second paper states: The donors were nine systemically healthy Caucasian individuals, made up of three mothers and their six children. cDNA synthesis consumed the entire amount of extracted RNA, loaded at approximately 1.6 ug RNA in each 15 ul reaction. In the second PCR, the M1S primer added sample barcodes and 2-4 random nucleotides. Each mother yielded over 9.5 million TCR beta CDR3 reads and each child some 3 million reads. TCR recombination output is similarly shaped by thymic selection in related and unrelated pairs, with a minor effect exerted by inherited differences. Normalized repertoire overlap was always found to be slightly, but never significantly, higher in related mother-child pairs than in unrelated mother-child pairs. No persistent microchimeric T cell clones were found, with a detection sensitivity of 85 to 100 clones per million clonotypes. To look for features that set related mother-child pairs apart from unrelated individuals, the researchers ran deep NGS to compare the TCR beta repertoires of mothers and children. The mean age was roughly 40 +/- 4 years for the mothers and approximately 11 +/- 4 years for the children. After adapters were ligated using NEBNext reagents, the libraries underwent 100+100 nt paired-end sequencing on an Illumina HiSeq 2000. To avoid cross-contamination, the mother libraries and the child libraries were prepared a month apart and sequenced in separate runs. For each donor, between about 450,000 and 2,300,000 distinct TCR beta clonotypes were identified. Naive TCR beta clonotypes were estimated from low-frequency clonotypes matched to each donor's FACS-determined naive share, without sorting.

This receptor was taken from a boy younger than 18 in good health. Sequencing was performed on blood. The chain links TRBV5-1 with TRBJ2-3, with TRBD2 perhaps the D gene, on 5 matching bases. The CDR3 corresponds to CASRRALGVSTDTQYF. In nucleotide form, the sequence is TGCGCCAGCAGGAGAGCTCTCGGGGTTAGCACAGATACGCAGTATTTT.